A single sample gave rise to the 15 T cell receptor beta chains below, sequenced in a study of T cell responses to AZD1222 COVID-19 vaccine. This table comes from immunoSEQ multiplex PCR, and its TCRdb copy is limited to in-frame clones, with some not included. The sample holds fewer than 110,000 clones, approximately 89% seen once. This material consisted of peripheral blood, taken on day 0 of AZD1222 vaccination. These receptor sequences come from an adult in good health.

This chain joins TRBV5-1 and TRBJ2-7; D might be TRBD2 (5 bases). Germline V gene data show CDR1 as SGHRS and CDR2 as YFSETQ. Between the trimmed V and J ends, which lost 1 base and 0 bases, there was a span of 11 bases. The CDR3 sequence is 15 residues long. The CDR3 nucleotides read TGCGCCAGCAGCTTGTTGAGGGAGAGCTCCTACGAGCAGTACTTC. It specifies CASSLLRESSYEQYF. Full variable domain (rest looked up from reference TRBV5-1 and TRBJ2-7): KAGVTQTPRYLIKTRGQQVTLSCSPISGHRSVSWYQQTPGQGLQFLFEYFSETQRNKGNFPGRFSGRQFSNSRSEMNVSTLELGDSALYLCASSLLRESSYEQYFGPGTRLTVT.

The chain has TRBV3-1 (or the pseudogene TRBV3-2) and TRBJ2-7; D gene uncertain. Trimming pared 4 bases from V and 5 bases from J, leaving 6 bases between. The germline V gene encodes CDR1 LGHDT and CDR2 YNNKEL (reference sequence). This CDR3 has 11 amino acids. The CDR3 spells CASSLTHEQYF. The DNA for the CDR3 is TGTGCCAGCAGCCTTACACACGAGCAGTACTTC.

The gene calls are TRBV7-2 and TRBJ1-1, with 9 nucleotides matching TRBD1. V shed 10 bases, J shed 5 bases, and the junction held 14 bases outside the gene matches. The germline gives CDR1 SGHTA, CDR2 FQGNSA. The CDR3 has 15 residues. The chain's CDR3 is CATSGGGTGRTEAFF. DNA for the CDR3: TGTGCCACCTCGGGAGGGGGGACAGGGAGGACTGAAGCTTTCTTT.

With respect to this clone: Other nucleotide sequences from this sample produce the same CDR3. The chain joins TRBV28 to TRBJ1-2; D remains ambiguous. CDR3 size: 12 residues. Germline values: CDR1 MDHEN, CDR2 SYDVKM. Between the trimmed V and J ends, which lost 6 bases and 4 bases, there was a span of 9 bases. CDR3 loop: CASSLRGYGYTF. DNA for the CDR3: TGTGCCAGCAGCCTCCGGGGCTATGGCTACACCTTC.

This clone has only one observation. The J gene is TRBJ1-2, the V gene TRBV3-1 (or the pseudogene TRBV3-2); perhaps TRBD1 as D (5 bases). Germline loops: CDR1 LGHDT, CDR2 YNNKEL (reference sequence). Trimming took off 0 bases at V and 5 bases at J, with 10 bases between the two ends. The CDR3 extends over 14 amino acids. This CDR3 is CASSQDRRGYGYTF. CDR3 bases: TGTGCCAGCAGCCAAGATCGTAGGGGTTATGGCTACACCTTC.

The chain employs TRBV6-5 and TRBJ1-6; D remains ambiguous. The CDR3 sequence is 15 residues long. V lost 5 bases and J lost 7, with 15 bases in between. Looked up from germline, CDR1 is MNHEY and CDR2 is SVGAGI. This chain's CDR3 is CASSTRVRTNSPLHF. The CDR3 DNA reads as TGTGCCAGCAGTACCCGAGTGCGGACGAATTCACCCCTCCACTTT.

The genes are TRBV7-6 and TRBJ1-4; no clear D. The germline V gene encodes CDR1 SGHVS and CDR2 FNYEAQ. There are 15 residues in the CDR3. Trimming shortened V by 5 bases and J by 0 bases, and 10 bases separated the two germline ends. The chain's CDR3 is CASSSGRSTNEKLFF. CDR3 coding DNA: TGTGCCAGCAGCAGCGGCCGATCAACTAATGAAAAACTGTTTTTT.

The gene calls are TRBV30 and TRBJ2-7; 7 positions agree with TRBD1. J was trimmed by 0 bases and V by 7 bases; bases with no gene match: 6. This CDR3 has 13 residues. Germline V gene data show CDR1 as GTSNPN and CDR2 as SVGIG (reference sequence). The CDR3 here is CASSTGNSYEQYF. CDR3 nucleotides: TGTGCCTCCTCGACAGGGAACTCCTACGAGCAGTACTTC.

The rearrangement links TRBV6-5 to TRBJ2-7, with a weak D call TRBD1 (6 bases). CDR1 and CDR2 from the germline V gene are MNHEY and SVGAGI. The CDR3 totals 14 residues. V shed 2 bases and J shed 8 bases, with 16 bases lying between them. CDR3 sequence reads: CASSYADSRNKQYF. CDR3 DNA: TGTGCCAGCAGTTACGCGGACAGTCGGAACAAGCAGTACTTC.

The J gene is TRBJ1-4, the V gene TRBV10-3, with D possibly TRBD1 on 6 matching bases. Trimming took 6 bases from V and 3 from J, leaving 14 bases between them. Germline assignment: CDR1 ENHRY and CDR2 SYGVKD. The CDR3 is made up of 15 amino acids. The CDR3 sequence is CAIRPGGAANEKLFF. The CDR3, as DNA: TGTGCCATCAGGCCCGGGGGGGCGGCTAATGAAAAACTGTTTTTT.

The gene calls are TRBV6-5 and TRBJ2-2; D gene unclear. The CDR3 spans 13 residues. V lost 11 bases to trimming and J lost 6 bases, with 16 bases between them. Germline lookup yields CDR1 MNHEY and CDR2 SVGAGI. This CDR3 reads CASNPPGSGELFF. CDR3 nucleotides: TGTGCCTCCAACCCTCCCGGCTCCGGGGAGCTGTTTTTT.

Here the CDR3 DNA reads TGCGCCAGCAGTGAGTCCCCAGGGGGAATCACAGATACGCAGTATTTT. It specifies CASSESPGGITDTQYF. The gene calls are TRBV10-1 and TRBJ2-3; 7 bases map to TRBD1. The CDR3 runs to 16 residues. The V and J ends lost 0 bases and 2 bases, in that order; junction bases with no gene match: 5. The germline gives CDR1 WNHNN, CDR2 SYGVQD (reference sequence).

V and J are TRBV15 and TRBJ1-5; TRBD1 matches 9 bases. This CDR3 spans 13 amino acids. V shed 5 bases and J 11 bases; nucleotides not matched to a gene: 7. Germline V gives CDR1 LNHNV, CDR2 YYDKDF (reference sequence). This CDR3 reads CATSLDRGRSQHF. The DNA for the CDR3 is TGTGCCACCAGCCTGGACAGGGGTCGGTCCCAGCATTTT. Combining the CDR3 with reference TRBV15 and TRBJ1-5 gives the whole variable domain DAMVIQNPRYQVTQFGKPVTLSCSQTLNHNVMYWYQQKSSQAPKLLFHYYDKDFNNEADTPDNFQSRRPNTSFCFLDIRSPGLGDTAMYLCATSLDRGRSQHFGDGTRLSIL.

The chain's CDR3 is CASSQETGLAGTDTQYF. The DNA for the CDR3 is TGCGCCAGCAGCCAAGAGACGGGACTAGCGGGCACAGATACGCAGTATTTT. The chain carries TRBV4-3 and TRBJ2-3; 11 bases agree with TRBD2. The ends lost 0 bases at V and 1 base at J; junction bases unmatched: 3. This CDR3 spans 17 amino acids. Germline V gives CDR1 LGHNA, CDR2 YSLEER.

This clone was detected ten times or more. This chain links TRBV9 with TRBJ2-7, with D perhaps TRBD2 (6 bases). The CDR3 length is 16 residues. V was cut by 2 bases and J by 6 bases, with 21 bases left in between. Germline V lookup: CDR1 SGDLS, CDR2 YYNGEE. The CDR3 sequence is CASSVAGTSERPEQYF. Written as DNA, the CDR3 is TGTGCCAGCAGCGTCGCAGGGACTTCGGAGCGCCCCGAGCAGTACTTC.